The 2 T cell receptor beta chains given below trace back to one sample, sequenced in a study of cytomegalovirus exposure and HLA in healthy donors. The study ran its PCR with 60 Vbeta and 13 Jbeta primers. Measured with immunoSEQ multiplex PCR; TCRdb has only the in-frame clones, and not every one. The sample holds about 200,000 clones, roughly 80% seen once. Sequencing input: PBMCs. The receptors were gathered from a girl under 10 years old in good health and CMV-seronegative.

This clone has just a few counts. The chain joins TRBV27 to TRBJ1-5; the match to TRBD1 covers 8 bases. The CDR3 extends over 16 amino acids. The V gene's germline CDR1 is MNHEY and CDR2 SMNVEV (reference sequence). Trimming at V came to 2 bases and at J to 3 bases, leaving 6 bases not matched to a gene. The CDR3 DNA reads TGTGCCAGCAGTTTAGGAACAGGGGGTTTCAATCAGCCCCAGCATTTT. Translating it yields CASSLGTGGFNQPQHF.

The chain employs TRBV14 and TRBJ2-6; D call uncertain. The CDR3 loop spans 15 amino acids. V gave up 3 bases and J gave up 0 bases, with 6 bases separating them. Germline-derived CDR1 and CDR2 are SGHDN and FVKESK. The CDR3 sequence: CASSHFYSGANVLTF. The CDR3 nucleotides read TGTGCCAGCAGCCATTTTTACTCTGGGGCCAACGTCCTGACTTTC.